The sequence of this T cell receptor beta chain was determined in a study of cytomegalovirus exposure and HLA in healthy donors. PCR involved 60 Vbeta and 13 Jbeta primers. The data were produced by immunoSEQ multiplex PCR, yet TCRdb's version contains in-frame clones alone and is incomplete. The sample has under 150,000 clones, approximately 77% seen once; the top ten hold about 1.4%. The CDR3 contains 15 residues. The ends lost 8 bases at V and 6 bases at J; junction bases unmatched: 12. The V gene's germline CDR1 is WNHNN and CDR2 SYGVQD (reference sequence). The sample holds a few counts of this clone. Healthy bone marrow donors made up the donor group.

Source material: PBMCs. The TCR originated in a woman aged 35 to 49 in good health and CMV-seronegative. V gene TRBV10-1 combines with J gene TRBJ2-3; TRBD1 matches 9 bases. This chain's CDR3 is CASSWTGVGGDTQYF. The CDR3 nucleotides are TGCGCCAGCTCTTGGACAGGGGTCGGCGGTGATACGCAGTATTTT.